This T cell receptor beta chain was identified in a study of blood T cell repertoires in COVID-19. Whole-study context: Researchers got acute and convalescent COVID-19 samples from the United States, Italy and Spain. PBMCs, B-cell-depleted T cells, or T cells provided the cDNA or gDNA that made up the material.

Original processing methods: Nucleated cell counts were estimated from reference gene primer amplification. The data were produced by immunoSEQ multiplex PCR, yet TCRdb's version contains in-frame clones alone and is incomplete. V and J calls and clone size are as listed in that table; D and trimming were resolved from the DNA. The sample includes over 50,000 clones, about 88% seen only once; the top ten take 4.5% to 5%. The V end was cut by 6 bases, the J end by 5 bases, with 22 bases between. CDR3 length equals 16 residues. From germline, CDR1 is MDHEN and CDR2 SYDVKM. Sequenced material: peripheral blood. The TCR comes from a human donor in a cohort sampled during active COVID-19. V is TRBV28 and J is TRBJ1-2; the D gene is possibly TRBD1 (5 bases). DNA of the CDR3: TGTGCCAGCAGCTCCGCGGGGACGCCCCGCTCGTATGGCTACACCTTC. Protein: CASSSAGTPRSYGYTF.